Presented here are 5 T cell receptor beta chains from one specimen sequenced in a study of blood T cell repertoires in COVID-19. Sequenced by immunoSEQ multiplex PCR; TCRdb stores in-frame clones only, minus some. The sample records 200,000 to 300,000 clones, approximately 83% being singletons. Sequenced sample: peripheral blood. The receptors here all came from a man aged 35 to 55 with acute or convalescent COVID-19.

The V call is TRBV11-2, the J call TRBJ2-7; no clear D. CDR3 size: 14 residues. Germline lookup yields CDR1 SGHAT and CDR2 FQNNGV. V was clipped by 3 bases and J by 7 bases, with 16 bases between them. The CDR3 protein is CASSFAAVGREQYF. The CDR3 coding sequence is TGTGCCAGCAGCTTTGCGGCCGTCGGAAGGGAGCAGTACTTC.

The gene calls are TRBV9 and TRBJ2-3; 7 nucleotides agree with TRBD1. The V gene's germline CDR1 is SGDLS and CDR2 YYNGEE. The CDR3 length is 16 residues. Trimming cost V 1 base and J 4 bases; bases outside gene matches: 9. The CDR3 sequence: CASSVTEGARPDTQYF. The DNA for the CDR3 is TGTGCCAGCAGCGTAACAGAGGGGGCGCGTCCAGATACGCAGTATTTT.

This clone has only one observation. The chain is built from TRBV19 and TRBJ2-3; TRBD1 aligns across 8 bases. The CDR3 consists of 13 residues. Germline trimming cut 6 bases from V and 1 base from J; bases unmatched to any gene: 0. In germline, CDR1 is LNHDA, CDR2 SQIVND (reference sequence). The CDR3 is CASRTGGTDTQYF. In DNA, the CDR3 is TGTGCCAGTAGGACAGGGGGCACAGATACGCAGTATTTT.

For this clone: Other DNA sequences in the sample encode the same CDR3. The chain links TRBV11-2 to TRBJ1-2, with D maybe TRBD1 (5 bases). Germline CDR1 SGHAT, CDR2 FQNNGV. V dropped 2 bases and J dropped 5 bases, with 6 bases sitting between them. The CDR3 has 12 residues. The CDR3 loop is CASSLSGYGYTF. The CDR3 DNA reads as TGTGCCAGCAGCTTATCAGGGTATGGCTACACCTTC. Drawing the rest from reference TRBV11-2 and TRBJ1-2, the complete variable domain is EAGVAQSPRYKIIEKRQSVAFWCNPISGHATLYWYQQILGQGPKLLIQFQNNGVVDDSQLPKDRFSAERLKGVDSTLKIQPAKLEDSAVYLCASSLSGYGYTFGSGTRLTVV.

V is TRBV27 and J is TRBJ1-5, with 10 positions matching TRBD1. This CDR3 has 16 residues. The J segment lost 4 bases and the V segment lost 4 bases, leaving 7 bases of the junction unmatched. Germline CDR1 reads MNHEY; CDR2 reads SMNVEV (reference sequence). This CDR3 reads CASSSIGTGVNQPQHF. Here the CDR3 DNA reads TGTGCCAGCAGTTCAATCGGGACAGGGGTAAATCAGCCCCAGCATTTT.